One and the same sample provided the 8 T cell receptor beta chains below, sequenced in a study of T cells after yellow fever vaccination. From the 5' RACE reads, TCRdb called clonotypes with MiXCR, one entry per CDR3 protein. There are 250,000 to 400,000 distinct CDR3 sequences in the sample; roughly 4.3% occur only once, and 15% to 20% lies in the top ten. The sequencing here drew on PBMCs, taken 15 days after the yellow fever booster vaccination. Receptors were obtained from a man aged 18-30 years who received the YFV17D yellow fever vaccine.

This clonotype was observed at least ten times. CDR3 region: CASTRHGTGGNNEQFF. The DNA for the CDR3 is TGTGCCAGCACGCGCCACGGGACAGGGGGCAACAATGAGCAGTTCTTC. This rearrangement joins TRBV7-2 to TRBJ2-1, with TRBD1 matching 12 bases. Germline loops: CDR1 SGHTA, CDR2 FQGNSA. Trimming removed 7 bases from V and 5 bases from J; junction bases left unmatched: 9. This CDR3 region has 16 residues.

This clonotype was seen many times. This sequence joins TRBV10-3 and TRBJ1-3; D is unclear. Between the trimmed V and J ends, which lost 6 bases and 3 bases, there was a span of 9 bases. The V gene's germline CDR1 is ENHRY and CDR2 SYGVKD. This CDR3 is built from 13 residues. CDR3 DNA sequence: TGTGCCATCAGCGAACAAAGTGGAAACACCATATATTTT. This gives the protein CAISEQSGNTIYF.

There are many counts of this clonotype. This chain links TRBV7-2 with TRBJ1-1; TRBD1 agrees at 7 bases. Germline V gene sequence: CDR1 SGHTA, CDR2 FQGNSA. Trimming cost V 6 bases and J 5 bases; bases outside gene matches: 12. The length of the CDR3 is 15 residues. CDR3: CASSPPTGRGTEAFF. Here the CDR3 DNA reads TGTGCCAGCAGTCCACCGACAGGGCGGGGGACTGAAGCTTTCTTT.

The gene calls are TRBV19 and TRBJ1-1, with a possible D match to TRBD1 (6 bases). The CDR3 length is 15 residues. Germline V gene data show CDR1 as LNHDA and CDR2 as SQIVND (reference sequence). With 7 bases removed from V and 3 bases from J, the gap between germline ends came to 18 bases. The DNA of the CDR3 is TGTGCCAGTAAGTGGAACAGGGCGAAGGACACTGAAGCTTTCTTT. Translation gives CASKWNRAKDTEAFF.

V usage is TRBV6-2 or TRBV6-3 and J usage is TRBJ2-7; TRBD2 is a possible D gene (5 bases). CDR3 length: 13 residues. The germline V and J ends were trimmed by 6 bases and 3 bases, with 12 bases remaining between them. Germline CDR1 reads MNHEY; CDR2 reads SVGEGT. The DNA for the CDR3 is TGTGCCAGCAGGGCCGGGAAGGGCTACGAGCAGTACTTC. This sequence encodes CASRAGKGYEQYF.

This clonotype showed up many times. This chain uses TRBV9 with TRBJ2-4; D unclear. This CDR3 is 13 amino acids long. Germline CDR1 and CDR2: SGDLS and YYNGEE. V lost 0 bases and J 10 bases, leaving 11 bases between the germline ends. This CDR3 is CASSVGTDGIQYF. The CDR3 nucleotides read TGTGCCAGCAGCGTAGGCACGGATGGGATTCAGTACTTC.

This clonotype was detected ten times or more. The CDR3: CASRRTGPAYEQYF. Here the CDR3 DNA reads TGTGCCAGCAGACGGACAGGGCCGGCCTACGAGCAGTACTTC. The genes are TRBV12-3 or TRBV12-4 and TRBJ2-7; 8 bases are shared with TRBD1. This CDR3 has 14 amino acids. The V and J ends lost 6 bases and 2 bases, in that order; junction bases with no gene match: 6.

This sequence joins TRBV7-2 and TRBJ2-6, with a possible D match to TRBD1 (6 bases). There are 15 residues in the CDR3. Germline V gives CDR1 SGHTA, CDR2 FQGNSA. Trimming took off 7 bases at V and 2 bases at J, with 12 bases between the two ends. CDR3 loop: CASTSTGTGANVLTF. CDR3 sequence (DNA): TGTGCCAGCACCTCTACAGGGACTGGGGCCAACGTCCTGACTTTC.